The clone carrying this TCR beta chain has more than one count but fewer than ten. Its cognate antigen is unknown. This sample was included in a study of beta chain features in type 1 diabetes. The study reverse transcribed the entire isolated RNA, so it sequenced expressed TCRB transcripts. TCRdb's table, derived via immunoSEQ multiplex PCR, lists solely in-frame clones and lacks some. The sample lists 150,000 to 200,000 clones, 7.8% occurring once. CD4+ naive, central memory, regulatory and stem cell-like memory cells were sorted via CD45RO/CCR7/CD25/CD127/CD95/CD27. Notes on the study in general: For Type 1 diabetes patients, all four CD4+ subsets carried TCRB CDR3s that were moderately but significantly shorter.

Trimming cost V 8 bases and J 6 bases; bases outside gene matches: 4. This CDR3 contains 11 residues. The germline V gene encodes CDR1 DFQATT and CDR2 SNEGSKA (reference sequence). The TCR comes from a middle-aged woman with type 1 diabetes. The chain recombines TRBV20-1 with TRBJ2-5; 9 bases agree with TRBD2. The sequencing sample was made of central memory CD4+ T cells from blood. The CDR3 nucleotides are TGCAGTTTCGGGACTAGCAAGACCCAGTACTTC. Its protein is CSFGTSKTQYF.